The present TCR beta chain was sequenced within a study of naive and memory T cell subsets. Study-level results: No ground truth validated the naive and memory repertoire findings. Especially in CD8 cells, naive repertoires contained a few larger clonotypes, possibly CD45RA-re-expressing memory cells. In CD4 and CD8 cells, diversity dropped from naive through EMRA. Each distinct alpha or beta sequence counts as one clonotype.

The beta constant-region primer was an equimolar mix of two oligonucleotides covering TRBC1 and TRBC2. TCRdb called the UMI-ligation and nested PCR reads again in MiXCR, with one record for every CDR3 protein. The sample contains under 150,000 distinct CDR3 sequences, about 17% of which appear only once. In its sample, this clonotype was seen a few times. Its antigen is currently unknown. Germline V gene sequence: CDR1 SEHNR, CDR2 FQNEAQ (reference sequence). The CDR3 runs to 14 residues. Trimming took 7 bases from V and 2 from J; bases not matched to a gene: 8. The source material was naive CD4+ T cells from blood. The receptor was isolated from a human donor in good health. This chain uses TRBV7-9 with TRBJ2-7, with 7 bases matching TRBD1. The CDR3 coding sequence is TGTGCCAGCATCCGGGACAGCGAGACCTACGAGCAGTACTTC. This encodes CASIRDSETYEQYF.